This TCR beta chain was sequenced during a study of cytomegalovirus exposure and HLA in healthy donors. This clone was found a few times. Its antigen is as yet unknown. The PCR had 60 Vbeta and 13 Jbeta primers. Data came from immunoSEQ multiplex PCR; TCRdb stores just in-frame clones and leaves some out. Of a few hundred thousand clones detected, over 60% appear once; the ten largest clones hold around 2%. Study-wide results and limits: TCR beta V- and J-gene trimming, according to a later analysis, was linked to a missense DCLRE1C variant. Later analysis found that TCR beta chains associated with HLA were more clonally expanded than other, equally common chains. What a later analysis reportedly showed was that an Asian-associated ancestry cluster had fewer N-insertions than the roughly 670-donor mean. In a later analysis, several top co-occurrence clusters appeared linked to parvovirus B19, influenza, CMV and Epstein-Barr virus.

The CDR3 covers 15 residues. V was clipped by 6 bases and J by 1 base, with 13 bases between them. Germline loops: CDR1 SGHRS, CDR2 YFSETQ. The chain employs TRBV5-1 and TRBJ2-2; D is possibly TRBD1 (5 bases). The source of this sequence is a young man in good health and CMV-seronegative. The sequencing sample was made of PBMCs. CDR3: CASNQGWGNTGELFF. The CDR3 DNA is TGCGCCAGCAACCAGGGCTGGGGGAACACCGGGGAGCTGTTTTTT.